Here is one T cell receptor (beta chain) with its context. Its antigen is currently unknown. This sample was taken from a study of cytomegalovirus exposure and HLA in healthy donors. At the level of the study: Later, an analysis reported that the approximately 120 validation repertoires had used the same platform as the roughly 680 first-cohort repertoires.

J gave up 3 bases and V 5 bases, and 7 bases lay outside the gene matches. Germline CDR1 reads MDHEN; CDR2 reads SYDVKM. The CDR3 loop spans 15 amino acids. Findings of the study overall: The study labeled roughly 160 TCR beta chains cytomegalovirus-associated. Usually a TCR sequence was rare, but some public TCRs were found in many donors.

TCRdb keeps only in-frame clones here, not all; method: immunoSEQ multiplex PCR. The repertoire holds some 120,000 clones, with 95% to 97% as singletons. Input material: PBMCs. The chain joins TRBV28 to TRBJ2-3; 8 bases agree with TRBD2. The source of this sequence is a man younger than 35 in good health and CMV-seronegative. The CDR3 protein is CASSPPGRVTDTQYF. CDR3 bases: TGTGCCAGCAGTCCTCCCGGGAGGGTAACAGATACGCAGTATTTT.